The 32 T cell receptor beta chains given below trace back to one sample, sequenced in a study of blood T cells in healthy people across ages. A sample-barcoded 5' primer and a J-beta primer mix were used in a second PCR of roughly 7 to 11 cycles. One entry per CDR3 protein, called by TCRdb with MiXCR from the 5' RACE reads. Among approximately 960,000 distinct CDR3 sequences listed, roughly 29% were seen once. The data also belong to a second study, concerning T cells of mothers and their children.

Input material: blood. All receptors derive from a woman aged 35 to 49 in good health.

This clonotype came up a few times. The rearrangement links TRBV14 to TRBJ1-2; D remains ambiguous. The CDR3 covers 15 residues. Trimming removed 1 base from V and 8 bases from J, with 17 bases in between. Per germline, CDR1 SGHDN and CDR2 FVKESK. CDR3 coding DNA: TGTGCCAGCAGCCAAGTACCGACCGAACTGGGGGGCTACACCTTC. It translates to CASSQVPTELGGYTF. Drawing the rest from reference TRBV14 and TRBJ1-2, the complete variable domain is EAGVTQFPSHSVIEKGQTVTLRCDPISGHDNLYWYRRVMGKEIKFLLHFVKESKQDESGMPNNRFLAERTGGTYSTLKVQPAELEDSGVYFCASSQVPTELGGYTFGSGTRLTVV.

J is TRBJ2-5 and V is TRBV7-2, with D possibly TRBD2 on 6 matching bases. Germline V gene sequence: CDR1 SGHTA, CDR2 FQGNSA. The V and J ends lost 1 base and 5 bases respectively, with 14 bases between them. The CDR3 runs to 15 residues. This CDR3 reads CASSLDGLARETQYF. The DNA for the CDR3 is TGTGCCAGCAGCTTAGACGGTCTAGCGCGGGAGACCCAGTACTTC. The full variable domain, rest sourced from reference TRBV7-2 and TRBJ2-5, is GAGVSQSPSNKVTEKGKDVELRCDPISGHTALYWYRQSLGQGLEFLIYFQGNSAPDKSGLPSDRFSAERTGGSVSTLTIQRTQQEDSAVYLCASSLDGLARETQYFGPGTRLLVL.

The chain recombines TRBV6-4 with TRBJ2-2, with a weak D call TRBD1 (5 bases). The CDR3 is made up of 13 amino acids. Trimming removed 8 bases at V and 0 bases at J, with 7 bases between. CDR1 MRHNA and CDR2 SNTAGT come from the germline V gene. Here the CDR3 DNA reads TGTGCCAGCGGACACACGAACACCGGGGAGCTGTTTTTT. Protein sequence: CASGHTNTGELFF.

This clonotype was found a few times. This chain links TRBV7-2 with TRBJ2-7; D not resolved. Trimming took off 4 bases at V and 1 base at J, with 14 bases between the two ends. The germline CDR1 and CDR2 sequences are SGHTA and FQGNSA. CDR3 length: 15 residues. The CDR3 coding sequence is TGTGCCAGCAGCTCCTACACGCTGATGTCCTACGAGCAGTACTTC. This translates into CASSSYTLMSYEQYF.

This clonotype showed up many times. This chain connects TRBV7-9 to TRBJ2-3; 9 bases align to TRBD1. Germline V gene lookup returns CDR1 SEHNR and CDR2 FQNEAQ (reference sequence). J was trimmed by 0 bases and V by 4 bases; bases with no gene match: 11. The CDR3 has 18 residues. The CDR3 coding sequence is TGTGCCAGCAGCTCAAGCCGGACCGGGACAGGGAGCACAGATACGCAGTATTTT. Translating it yields CASSSSRTGTGSTDTQYF.

To note about this clonotype: One junction end disagrees with the germline gene, perhaps due to a read error. The V and J genes are TRBV9 and TRBJ2-3; either TRBD1 or TRBD2 may fit D (5 bases each). The germline V gene has CDR1 SGDLS and CDR2 YYNGEE. This CDR3 comprises 16 residues. In DNA, the CDR3 is TGTGCCAGCAGCGTCGCCGGGACGTTTCGCACAGATGCGCAGTATTTT. Residues: CASSVAGTFRTDAQYF.

This chain joins TRBV20-1 and TRBJ2-1, with TRBD2 identical over 7 bases. The CDR3 extends over 16 amino acids. J gave up 10 bases and V 3 bases, and 18 bases lay outside the gene matches. Germline-derived CDR1 and CDR2 are DFQATT and SNEGSKA (reference sequence). The CDR3 loop reads CSASSLLAGVSYEQFF. The CDR3 DNA sequence: TGCAGTGCTAGCTCCCTACTCGCGGGGGTTTCCTACGAGCAGTTCTTC.

This clonotype has just a few counts. The V gene is TRBV7-2, the J gene TRBJ1-2, with a tentative D call TRBD1 (5 bases). CDR1 and CDR2 from the germline V gene are SGHTA and FQGNSA. V shed 5 bases and J shed 4 bases, with 14 bases lying between them. The CDR3 is made up of 14 amino acids. The CDR3 nucleotides read TGTGCCAGCAGCGGGAGGGGTTCTAGCTATGGCTACACCTTC. Its translation is CASSGRGSSYGYTF.

This clonotype was found a few times. This may be a read error, as it is one base from a much larger clone. J is TRBJ2-7 and V is TRBV5-1, with D unresolved. Looked up from germline, CDR1 is SGHRS and CDR2 is YFSETQ. Deletions cut 4 bases from V and 4 bases from J, with 12 bases between. The CDR3 runs to 13 residues. In DNA, the CDR3 is TGCGCCAGCAGCCCCGCGCCCGGTTACGAGCAGTACTTC. Protein: CASSPAPGYEQYF.

Concerning this clonotype: The junction does not match germline at one end; this may be a read error. The chain links TRBV12-3 or TRBV12-4 to TRBJ2-3, with D maybe TRBD1 (7 bases). The CDR3 consists of 15 residues. Here the CDR3 reads CASSPSRGATDTEYF. The CDR3 nucleotides are TGTGCCAGCAGCCCTAGCAGGGGGGCTACAGATACGGAGTATTTT.

The chain recombines TRBV7-8 with TRBJ1-1; the D is unclear. The CDR3 contains 15 residues. Per the germline V gene, CDR1 is SGHVS and CDR2 is FQNEAQ. V gave up 3 bases and J gave up 1 base, with 12 bases separating them. The CDR3 spells CASSFGSGGNTEAFF. CDR3 in DNA: TGTGCCAGCAGCTTTGGTTCAGGCGGGAACACTGAAGCTTTCTTT.

V usage is TRBV24-1 and J usage is TRBJ1-2; 8 bases match TRBD1. CDR1 and CDR2 from the germline V gene are KGHDR and SFDVKD. Trimming cost V 3 bases and J 6 bases; bases outside gene matches: 2. This CDR3 is built from 13 residues. In DNA, the CDR3 is TGTGCCACCAGTGATGGGACAGGCGATGGCTACACCTTC. Amino acids: CATSDGTGDGYTF.

This clonotype was observed a handful of times. The chain carries TRBV5-5 and TRBJ1-5, with 11 nucleotides matching TRBD1. The V gene end was trimmed by 1 base and the J gene end by 0 bases; junction bases not matched to a gene: 3. The germline gives CDR1 SGHKS, CDR2 YYEKEE (reference sequence). CDR3 length: 17 residues. For the CDR3, the DNA is TGTGCCAGCAGCTTGTGGACAGGGGGCCTTAGCAATCAGCCCCAGCATTTT. Translating gives CASSLWTGGLSNQPQHF.

This clonotype was detected many times. The rearrangement uses TRBV7-2 and TRBJ1-6, with 7 bases aligning to TRBD1. The CDR3 runs to 14 residues. Trimming at V came to 4 bases and at J to 9 bases, leaving 6 bases not matched to a gene. Germline-derived CDR1 and CDR2 are SGHTA and FQGNSA. CDR3 bases: TGTGCCAGCAGCTCCGGGACAGTCGGTTCACCCCTCCACTTT. Translation gives CASSSGTVGSPLHF.

This clonotype was counted only a few times. The chain joins TRBV7-2 to TRBJ1-2, with TRBD1 matching 9 bases. J lost 0 bases, V lost 5 bases, and 7 bases had no gene match. The CDR3 covers 16 residues. CDR1 is SGHTA, CDR2 FQGNSA, per germline. CDR3 amino acids: CASSLQGASPNYGYTF. The CDR3 DNA reads TGTGCCAGCAGCCTACAGGGGGCATCGCCTAACTATGGCTACACCTTC.

In its sample, this clonotype was seen a few times. The chain has TRBV7-2 and TRBJ2-5; 11 bases map to TRBD2. V gave up 3 bases and J gave up 13 bases; unmatched junction bases: 10. CDR1 SGHTA and CDR2 FQGNSA come from the germline V gene. CDR3 length: 14 residues. CDR3 region: CASSFSGGVRLLYF. The CDR3 DNA reads as TGTGCCAGCAGCTTTAGCGGGGGGGTCCGACTGCTGTACTTC.

This clonotype was detected ten times or more. The chain uses TRBV5-1 and TRBJ2-3, with no clear D. CDR3 length: 12 residues. V gave up 2 bases and J gave up 2 bases, with 3 bases separating them. Looked up from germline, CDR1 is SGHRS and CDR2 is YFSETQ. The CDR3 DNA follows: TGCGCCAGCAGCTTAAACACAGATACGCAGTATTTT. Residues: CASSLNTDTQYF.

The chain is built from TRBV9 and TRBJ1-1; D not resolved. The CDR3 is 14 amino acids. With 4 bases removed from V and 0 bases from J, the gap between germline ends came to 10 bases. Germline CDR1 SGDLS, CDR2 YYNGEE. Here the CDR3 reads CASSPRHMNTEAFF. The CDR3 bases are TGTGCCAGCAGCCCCCGACATATGAACACTGAAGCTTTCTTT.

This clonotype showed up just a few times. At one end, the junction sequence differs from germline, possibly due to a read error. The rearrangement joins TRBV4-1 to TRBJ2-7; 9 bases fit TRBD1. Germline values: CDR1 MGHRA, CDR2 YSYEKL. CDR3 length equals 15 residues. The CDR3 DNA reads as TGCACCAGCAGCCCCTCTGGGACAGGGTCCTACGAGCAGTACTTC. It translates to CTSSPSGTGSYEQYF.

This chain links TRBV12-3 or TRBV12-4 with TRBJ2-1; tentatively, D is TRBD2 (5 bases). The CDR3 extends over 12 amino acids. Deletions cut 8 bases from V and 9 bases from J, with 14 bases between. The CDR3 bases are TGTGCCAGCTTTGTTTACGGAGGTGAGCAGTTCTTC. Residues: CASFVYGGEQFF.

This clonotype was counted a few times. The genes are TRBV5-5 and TRBJ1-4; D possibly corresponds to TRBD1 (5 bases). V lost 1 base and J lost 0, with 10 bases in between. Germline CDR1 and CDR2: SGHKS and YYEKEE (reference sequence). This CDR3 spans 16 amino acids. CDR3 region: CASSLPGTPTNEKLFF. CDR3 nucleotide sequence: TGTGCCAGCAGCTTGCCAGGGACCCCAACTAATGAAAAACTGTTTTTT.

V is TRBV12-3 or TRBV12-4 and J is TRBJ2-7; 10 nucleotides align to TRBD2. V lost 5 bases and J lost 7; bases outside the gene matches: 14. The CDR3 contains 16 residues. The CDR3 region has the DNA TGTGCCAGCAGTCGTACAGCGGGGGGGTCATACAATGAGCAGTACTTC. It yields the protein CASSRTAGGSYNEQYF.

This chain connects TRBV2 to TRBJ1-6; D possibly corresponds to TRBD1 (6 bases). V was pared by 10 bases and J by 6 bases, with 16 bases between. CDR3 size: 14 residues. Germline assignment: CDR1 SNHLY and CDR2 FYNNEI. CDR3 coding DNA: TGTGCCACCGTCGCCAGGGACATTAATTCACCCCTCCACTTT. Protein: CATVARDINSPLHF.

This chain joins TRBV18 and TRBJ2-5; the D is unclear. CDR3 size: 13 residues. The germline V and J ends were trimmed by 2 bases and 4 bases, with 8 bases remaining between them. Germline V gives CDR1 KGHSH, CDR2 LQKENI. Written as DNA, the CDR3 is TGTGCCAGCTCACCATTAAGATTAGAGACCCAGTACTTC. It codes for CASSPLRLETQYF. The full variable domain, rest sourced from reference TRBV18 and TRBJ2-5, is NAGVMQNPRHLVRRRGQEARLRCSPMKGHSHVYWYRQLPEEGLKFMVYLQKENIIDESGMPKERFSAEFPKEGPSILRIQQVVRGDSAAYFCASSPLRLETQYFGPGTRLLVL.

On this clonotype: A much larger clone lies a single base off, so this may be a read error. The chain links TRBV10-3 to TRBJ1-2; D is uncertain. This CDR3 contains 13 residues. Germline CDR1 is ENHRY and CDR2 is SYGVKD. V was shortened by 2 bases and J by 2 bases, with 6 bases between the two germline ends. The CDR3 bases are TGTGCCATCAGTGAGACACCCAACTATGGCTACACCTTC. Translated: CAISETPNYGYTF.

This clonotype was recorded many times. The chain is built from TRBV28 and TRBJ2-3; 7 bases agree with TRBD1. The V segment lost 7 bases and the J segment 0 bases; nucleotides outside the gene matches: 4. This CDR3 has 14 residues. The V gene's germline CDR1 is MDHEN and CDR2 SYDVKM. CDR3 in DNA: TGTGCCAGCACCACGACAGGGAGCACAGATACGCAGTATTTT. It encodes CASTTTGSTDTQYF.

V and J are TRBV19 and TRBJ1-1, with D hard to call. V lost 1 base and J 5 bases, leaving 5 bases between the germline ends. Germline CDR1 is LNHDA and CDR2 is SQIVND (reference sequence). This CDR3 is 12 amino acids long. Written as DNA, the CDR3 is TGTGCCAGTAGTATAGCAGGAACTGAAGCTTTCTTT. It specifies CASSIAGTEAFF.

The gene calls are TRBV15 and TRBJ2-7, with D maybe TRBD2 (5 bases). The V gene lost 5 bases and the J gene lost 4 bases, with 18 bases spanning the gap. The CDR3 is made up of 15 amino acids. Germline CDR1 is LNHNV and CDR2 is YYDKDF (reference sequence). The CDR3 DNA follows: TGTGCCACCAGCGGAGCTCACGGTCGGGGTTACGAGCAGTACTTC. It codes for CATSGAHGRGYEQYF.

The chain is built from TRBV7-9 and TRBJ1-2; D is uncertain. There are 14 residues in the CDR3. CDR1 is SEHNR and CDR2 is FQNEAQ in the germline V gene (reference sequence). V was clipped by 7 bases and J by 6 bases, with 18 bases between them. The CDR3 nucleotides read TGTGCCAGCACTCAGAGCCTTCACCAGAATGGCTACACCTTC. Translating it yields CASTQSLHQNGYTF.

The gene calls are TRBV5-1 and TRBJ1-2; D remains unclear. Germline assignment: CDR1 SGHRS and CDR2 YFSETQ. This CDR3 is built from 15 residues. Trimming took 2 bases from V and 8 from J, leaving 19 bases between them. Here the CDR3 reads CASSFGRPSSGGYTF. CDR3 DNA sequence: TGCGCCAGCAGCTTCGGCAGGCCCAGCTCTGGGGGCTACACCTTC.

This clonotype was seen once. The genes are TRBV12-3 or TRBV12-4 and TRBJ1-2; 7 bases are shared with TRBD1. The CDR3 has 14 amino acids. V shed 5 bases, J shed 6 bases, and the junction held 9 bases outside the gene matches. The CDR3 nucleotides read TGTGCCAGCAGTCCCACAGGGGCCCCAAATGGCTACACCTTC. It translates to CASSPTGAPNGYTF.

This clonotype has more than one count but fewer than ten. This chain connects TRBV28 to TRBJ1-1; 9 bases agree with TRBD1. Germline CDR1 reads MDHEN; CDR2 reads SYDVKM. The V segment lost 5 bases and the J segment 5 bases; nucleotides outside the gene matches: 6. CDR3 length equals 14 residues. CDR3 loop: CASSPGDRVTEAFF. The CDR3 DNA is TGTGCCAGCAGTCCCGGGGACAGGGTAACTGAAGCTTTCTTT.